This T cell receptor (beta chain) originates from a study of regulatory T cells in long-lasting Graves disease. This clonotype was observed a few times. Its antigen is undetermined. Specified time point: newly diagnosed GD, antithyroid drugs for less than 3 months. Scientists built the TCR library using RNA that was extracted from PBMCs. Study findings and constraints: There was favoring of TRBV28, TRBJ1-2 and TRBJ2-5 in persistent disease.

Arm-PCR of CDR3 regions and iRepertoire HTBI primers were used to build TCR beta libraries. In TCRdb, the multiplex PCR reads were re-called with MiXCR into one record per CDR3 protein. This table has just over 600,000 distinct CDR3 sequences, under 20% appearing once. Trimming left V 4 bases short and J 9 bases short, with 16 bases between. The CDR3 length is 14 residues. Germline CDR1 and CDR2: GTSNPN and SVGIG (reference sequence). This sample also appeared in a second study, on T cells in Graves' hyperthyroidism and ophthalmopathy. That source adds: The study enrolled patients aged 18 to 65 with newly diagnosed hyperthyroidism of under 2 months' duration. TCR CDR3 underwent first-round RT-PCR with the HTBI primer set.

The sequence was obtained from a woman aged 25 to 39 with Graves disease. Here the sequenced sample was peripheral blood mononuclear cells (PBMCs), taken at new diagnosis, from a patient treated with antithyroid drugs. The chain combines TRBV30 with TRBJ1-6, with a weak D call TRBD1 (5 bases). In nucleotides, the CDR3 is TGTGCCTGGATGCCAGGGTTCATATCTTCACCCCTCCACTTT. Its translation is CAWMPGFISSPLHF. The whole variable domain, remainder taken from reference TRBV30 and TRBJ1-6, is SQTIHQWPATLVQPVGSPLSLECTVEGTSNPNLYWYRQAAGRGLQLLFYSVGIGQISSEVPQNLSASRPQDRQFILSSKKLLLSDSGFYLCAWMPGFISSPLHFGNGTRLTVT.